The clone carrying this TCR beta chain was detected many times. Amplified regions were TCR beta CDR3 sequences from RNA transcripts. Carried out on the TCR CDR3, a first-round RT-PCR used the HTBI primer set. Each CDR3 protein is one row after TCRdb ran MiXCR on the multiplex PCR reads. The data show around 600,000 distinct CDR3 sequences, 15% to 18% seen once. The CDR3 length is 13 residues. Germline CDR1 and CDR2: GTSNPN and SVGIG (reference sequence). Trimming took off 2 bases at V and 6 bases at J, with 11 bases between the two ends. These data originate in a study of T cells in Graves' hyperthyroidism and ophthalmopathy.

The sequence was collected from a woman in her 30s with Graves' hyperthyroidism. The material sequenced was blood. The chain couples TRBV30 to TRBJ1-5, with D possibly being TRBD1 (6 bases). Here the CDR3 reads CAWSKTGFQPQHF. The DNA of the CDR3 is TGTGCCTGGAGTAAAACAGGGTTTCAGCCCCAGCATTTT.